This entry concerns a single T cell receptor beta chain. One junction end does not reproduce the germline sequence, and a read error may be involved. Some clones are missing from TCRdb's copy, which holds only in-frame ones; the method was immunoSEQ multiplex PCR. Of tens of thousands of clones in the sample, under 85% are singletons; the top ten hold under 4%. These data are taken from a study of early stage breast cancer tumors. Per germline, CDR1 SSHAT and CDR2 FNYEAQ (reference sequence). This CDR3 comprises 14 residues. V and J are TRBV7-7 and TRBJ2-2, with a possible D match to TRBD2 (5 bases). The specimen was blood. This TCR was sampled from a person aged 55 to 75 with breast cancer. CDR3 coding DNA: TGTGCTAGCAGCTTAGGAGGGAACACCGGGGAGCTGTTTTTT. It encodes CASSLGGNTGELFF.